This is a list of T cell receptor beta chains from one sample in a study of T-cell reconstitution after alpha-beta-depleted transplantation in children. Each CDR3 protein gets one entry after TCRdb re-called the PCR reads with MiXCR. The top ten hold approximately 6% of the sample, which has about 200,000 distinct CDR3 sequences, about 7% seen once. The sequencing here drew on PBMCs, taken before TCRalphabeta/CD19-depleted stem cell transplant. The receptors originated from a boy between 2 and 15 years old with acute lymphoblastic leukemia, due to receive a stem cell transplant. CDR3s include the opening cysteine and the closing phenylalanine or tryptophan. A D gene is named only where the DNA matches it firmly. Size is stated for part of the rows, as once, few or many counts, or as a class when the clone is expanded.

>TRBD1|TRBJ2-3|TRBV11-2|NA
CASSLGDREADTQYF
TGTGCCAGCAGCTTAGGGGACAGGGAGGCAGATACGCAGTATTTT
>NA|TRBJ2-5|TRBV7-2|many
CASSPAGQTQETQYF
TGTGCCAGCAGCCCCGCGGGACAAACCCAAGAGACCCAGTACTTC
>NA|TRBJ2-7|TRBV6-6|many
CASKGGTNYEQYF
TGTGCCAGCAAGGGGGGGACAAACTACGAGCAGTACTTC
>NA|TRBJ1-2|TRBV15|NA
CATSRTSGEFYGYTF
TGTGCCACCAGCAGAACATCAGGGGAGTTCTATGGCTACACCTTC
>TRBD2|TRBJ2-2|TRBV2|few
CASSDGTSGSNSGELFF
TGTGCCAGCAGTGATGGGACTAGCGGGAGTAACAGCGGGGAGCTGTTTTTT
>NA|TRBJ1-6|TRBV4-2|many
CASSQDNKGDSPLHF
TGTGCCAGCAGCCAAGATAACAAGGGGGATTCACCCCTCCACTTT
>TRBD1|TRBJ1-3|TRBV7-9|few
CASSLKDRPPFGNTIYF
TGTGCCAGCAGCCTAAAGGACAGGCCGCCCTTCGGAAACACCATATATTTT
>TRBD2|TRBJ2-3|TRBV27|NA
CASSLAPAGEGTDTQYF
TGTGCCAGCAGTTTAGCCCCCGCGGGGGAAGGCACAGATACGCAGTATTTT
>TRBD2|TRBJ2-5|TRBV7-6|NA
CASSRGDSETQYF
TGTGCCAGCAGCCGGGGGGACTCAGAGACCCAGTACTTC
>NA|TRBJ1-3|TRBV18|NA
CASSPPRTGNTIYF
TGTGCCAGCTCACCACCCAGGACTGGAAACACCATATATTTT
>TRBD2|TRBJ2-7|TRBV7-2|many
CASSRLAGSYEQYF
TGTGCCAGCAGCCGTTTAGCGGGGAGCTACGAGCAGTACTTC
>TRBD2|TRBJ2-1|TRBV6-2/TRBV6-3|few
CASRTSGRAVLDEQFF
TGTGCCAGCAGGACTAGCGGGAGGGCCGTTCTAGATGAGCAGTTCTTC
>TRBD1|TRBJ1-2|TRBV6-2/TRBV6-3|NA
CASSSPDRRYGYTF
TGTGCCAGCAGTTCCCCGGACAGGAGATATGGCTACACCTTC
>NA|TRBJ2-7|TRBV20-1|many
CSAKTGVTRTEQYF
TGCAGTGCCAAGACTGGGGTGACGAGGACCGAGCAGTACTTC
>NA|TRBJ2-7|TRBV20-1|many
CSASDSVYEQYF
TGCAGTGCTAGTGACAGCGTCTACGAGCAGTACTTC
>NA|TRBJ2-5|TRBV29-1|many
CSAGGRQETQYF
TGCAGCGCCGGGGGGCGACAAGAGACCCAGTACTTC
>TRBD1|TRBJ2-5|TRBV11-2|few
CASSFGTGPKETQYF
TGTGCCAGCAGCTTTGGGACAGGGCCTAAGGAGACCCAGTACTTC
>TRBD1|TRBJ1-4|TRBV20-1|many
CSSKGDRDEKLFF
TGCAGTTCAAAAGGCGACAGGGATGAAAAACTGTTTTTT
>NA|TRBJ1-1|TRBV6-6|few
CASSRQDTEAFF
TGTGCCAGCAGCAGACAGGACACTGAAGCTTTCTTT
>TRBD2|TRBJ2-5|TRBV29-1|few
CSVTWTRGTQYF
TGCAGCGTTACTTGGACTAGAGGGACCCAGTACTTC
>TRBD1|TRBJ2-7|TRBV10-3|NA
CAISEEDRAYEQYF
TGTGCCATCAGTGAGGAGGACAGGGCCTACGAGCAGTACTTC
>TRBD2|TRBJ2-3|TRBV20-1|few
CSARDGTRGSSTDTQYF
TGCAGTGCTAGAGATGGGACTAGAGGATCTAGCACAGATACGCAGTATTTT
>TRBD1|TRBJ1-1|TRBV7-6|many
CASSLGQGAGTEAFF
TGTGCCAGCAGCTTAGGGCAGGGGGCCGGCACTGAAGCTTTCTTT
>NA|TRBJ2-3|TRBV12-5|few
CASGLDRQEIDTQYF
TGTGCTAGTGGTTTGGATCGACAGGAGATAGATACGCAGTATTTT
>NA|TRBJ2-5|TRBV4-3|NA
CASSQDGAAQETQYF
TGCGCCAGCAGCCAAGATGGAGCGGCTCAAGAGACCCAGTACTTC
>NA|TRBJ2-1|TRBV5-1|many
CASSRRESSYNEQFF
TGCGCCAGCAGCAGACGAGAGAGCTCCTACAATGAGCAGTTCTTC
>NA|TRBJ2-1|TRBV14|many
CASSQPTGFTYNEQFF
TGTGCCAGCAGCCAACCAACAGGGTTCACCTACAATGAGCAGTTCTTC
>NA|TRBJ1-6|TRBV28|many
CASRGAYNSPLHF
TGTGCCAGCCGAGGGGCCTATAATTCACCCCTCCACTTT
>TRBD2|TRBJ2-1|TRBV5-1|NA
CASSFGLSLAGGEAYNEQFF
TGCGCCAGCAGCTTCGGCTTGAGTCTAGCGGGGGGGGAAGCCTACAATGAGCAGTTCTTC
>NA|TRBJ2-5|TRBV18|many
CASSPPGRETQYF
TGTGCCAGCTCACCGCCAGGGAGAGAGACCCAGTACTTC
>NA|TRBJ1-1|TRBV20-1|NA
CSARGGGIAEAFF
TGCAGTGCTAGAGGAGGGGGGATCGCTGAAGCTTTCTTT
>NA|TRBJ2-1|TRBV5-1|many
CASSLIDLIPLYNEQFF
TGCGCCAGCAGCTTAATAGATCTCATTCCTCTCTACAATGAGCAGTTCTTC
>TRBD2|TRBJ2-3|TRBV9|few
CASSVGTSGSFTDTQYF
TGTGCCAGCAGCGTAGGGACTAGCGGGAGTTTCACAGATACGCAGTATTTT
>NA|TRBJ2-1|TRBV2|many
CASSLTGFNEQFF
TGTGCCAGCAGTTTGACCGGCTTCAATGAGCAGTTCTTC
>NA|TRBJ2-7|TRBV5-1|many
CASSHVDQRGGEQYF
TGCGCCAGCAGCCACGTCGATCAAAGGGGGGGTGAGCAGTACTTC
>TRBD2|TRBJ2-7|TRBV11-3|many
CASSFLRLAGGSTYEQYF
TGTGCCAGCAGCTTTCTCAGACTAGCGGGAGGCTCAACCTACGAGCAGTACTTC
>TRBD1|TRBJ2-1|TRBV6-2/TRBV6-3|NA
CASSHSTLDRGLSSYNEQFF
TGTGCCAGCAGTCACTCGACTTTGGACAGGGGACTAAGCTCCTACAATGAGCAGTTCTTC
>NA|TRBJ2-5|TRBV5-1|many
CASSLVSETQYF
TGCGCCAGCAGCTTGGTTTCGGAGACCCAGTACTTC
>NA|TRBJ2-3|TRBV29-1|many
CSVDGGVGDTQYF
TGCAGCGTTGATGGGGGAGTAGGGGATACGCAGTATTTT
>NA|TRBJ2-1|TRBV4-3|many
CASSQESLDSYNEQFF
TGCGCCAGCAGCCAAGAATCACTAGATTCCTACAATGAGCAGTTCTTC
>TRBD2|TRBJ2-2|TRBV7-3|many
CASSSASGQTGELFF
TGTGCCAGCAGCTCAGCTAGCGGGCAAACCGGGGAGCTGTTTTTT
>TRBD1|TRBJ1-1|TRBV28|many
CASSVTGRDTEAFF
TGTGCCAGCAGCGTGACAGGGCGGGACACTGAAGCTTTCTTT
>NA|TRBJ2-1|TRBV6-1|many
CASTGRGYNEQFF
TGTGCCAGCACCGGGAGAGGCTACAATGAGCAGTTCTTC
>NA|TRBJ1-1|TRBV11-2|many
CASSSDWLTNTEAFF
TGTGCCAGCAGCTCCGACTGGCTTACGAACACTGAAGCTTTCTTT
>NA|TRBJ1-2|TRBV7-2|many
CASSLDRRYGYTF
TGTGCCAGCAGCTTAGACCGTCGATATGGCTACACCTTC
>TRBD1|TRBJ1-3|TRBV10-3|many
CAIRGQGGNTIYF
TGTGCCATCCGCGGACAGGGCGGAAACACCATATATTTT
>NA|TRBJ1-2|TRBV11-2|many
CASSSLTGVNYGYTF
TGTGCCAGCAGCTCCCTGACAGGCGTTAACTATGGCTACACCTTC
>NA|TRBJ1-2|TRBV18|few
CASSTNQGRDGPYGGYTF
TGTGCCAGCTCGACTAACCAGGGTAGAGACGGCCCTTATGGCGGCTACACCTTC
>NA|TRBJ2-3|TRBV29-1|many
CSVRTSLTDTQYF
TGCAGCGTGCGGACAAGCCTCACAGATACGCAGTATTTT
>NA|TRBJ1-2|TRBV3-1|many
CASSQVGTRYGYTF
TGTGCCAGCAGCCAGGTCGGGACGAGGTATGGCTACACCTTC